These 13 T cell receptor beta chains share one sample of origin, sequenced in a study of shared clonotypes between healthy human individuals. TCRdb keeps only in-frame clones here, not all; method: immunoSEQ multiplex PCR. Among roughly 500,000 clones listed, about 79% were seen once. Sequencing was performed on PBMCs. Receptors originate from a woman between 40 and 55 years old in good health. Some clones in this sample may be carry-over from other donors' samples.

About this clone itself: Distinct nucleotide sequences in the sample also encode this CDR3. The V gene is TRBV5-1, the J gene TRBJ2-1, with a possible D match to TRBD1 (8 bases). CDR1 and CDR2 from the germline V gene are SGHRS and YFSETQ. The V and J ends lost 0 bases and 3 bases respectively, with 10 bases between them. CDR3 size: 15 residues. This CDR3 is CASSLDRGGYNEQFF. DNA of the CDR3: TGCGCCAGCAGCTTGGACAGGGGGGGCTACAATGAGCAGTTCTTC.

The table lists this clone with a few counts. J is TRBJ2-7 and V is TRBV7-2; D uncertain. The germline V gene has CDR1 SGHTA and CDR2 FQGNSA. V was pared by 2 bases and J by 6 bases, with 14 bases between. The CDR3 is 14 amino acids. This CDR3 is CASSLFTERREQYF. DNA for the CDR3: TGTGCCAGCAGCTTATTTACGGAGCGTCGCGAGCAGTACTTC.

The CDR3 here is CASSQNEDRHYGYTF. The CDR3 DNA is TGTGCCAGCAGCCAAAACGAGGACAGGCACTATGGCTACACCTTC. V is TRBV4-2 and J is TRBJ1-2; 7 bases agree with TRBD1. The CDR3 contains 15 residues. The trim removed 2 bases at V and 3 bases at J, leaving 6 bases unmatched. The germline V gene has CDR1 LGHNA and CDR2 YNFKEQ.

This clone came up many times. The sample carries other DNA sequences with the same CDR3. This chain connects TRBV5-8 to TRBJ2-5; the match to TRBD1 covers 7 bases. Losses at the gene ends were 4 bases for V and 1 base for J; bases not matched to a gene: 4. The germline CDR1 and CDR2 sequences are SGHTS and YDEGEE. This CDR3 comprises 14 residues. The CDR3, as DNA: TGTGCCAGCAGCCAGGGACAGATCCAAGAGACCCAGTACTTC. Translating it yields CASSQGQIQETQYF.

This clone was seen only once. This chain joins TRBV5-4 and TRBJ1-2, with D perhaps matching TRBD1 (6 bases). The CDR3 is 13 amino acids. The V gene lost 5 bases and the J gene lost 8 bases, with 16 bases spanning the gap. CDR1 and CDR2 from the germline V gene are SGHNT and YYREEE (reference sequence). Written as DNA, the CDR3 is TGTGCCAGCAGTCAGCCGGGGGCGGGAGGCTACACCTTC. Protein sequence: CASSQPGAGGYTF.

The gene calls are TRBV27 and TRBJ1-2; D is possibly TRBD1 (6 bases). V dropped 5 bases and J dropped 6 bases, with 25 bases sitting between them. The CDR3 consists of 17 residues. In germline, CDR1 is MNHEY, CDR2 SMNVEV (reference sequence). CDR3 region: CASSRTGILAFGNGYTF. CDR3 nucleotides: TGTGCCAGCAGTCGCACAGGGATACTGGCGTTTGGAAATGGCTACACCTTC.

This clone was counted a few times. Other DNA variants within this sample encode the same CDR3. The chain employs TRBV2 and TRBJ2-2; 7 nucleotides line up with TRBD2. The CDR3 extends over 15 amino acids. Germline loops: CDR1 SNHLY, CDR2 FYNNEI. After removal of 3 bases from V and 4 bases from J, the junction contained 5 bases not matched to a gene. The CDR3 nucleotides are TGTGCCAGCAGTGATCGACTAGCCGGCACCGGGGAGCTGTTTTTT. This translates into CASSDRLAGTGELFF.

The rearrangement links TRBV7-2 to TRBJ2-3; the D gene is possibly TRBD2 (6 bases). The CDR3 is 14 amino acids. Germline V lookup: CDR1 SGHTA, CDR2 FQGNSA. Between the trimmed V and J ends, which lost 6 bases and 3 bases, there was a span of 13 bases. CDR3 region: CASSFPGRTDTQYF. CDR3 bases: TGTGCCAGCAGTTTCCCCGGGAGAACAGATACGCAGTATTTT. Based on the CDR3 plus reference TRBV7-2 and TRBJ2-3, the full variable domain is GAGVSQSPSNKVTEKGKDVELRCDPISGHTALYWYRQSLGQGLEFLIYFQGNSAPDKSGLPSDRFSAERTGGSVSTLTIQRTQQEDSAVYLCASSFPGRTDTQYFGPGTRLTVL.

The chain's CDR3 is CSVDGTGYEQYF. In nucleotides, the CDR3 is TGCAGCGTTGACGGGACAGGGTACGAGCAGTACTTC. This chain joins TRBV29-1 and TRBJ2-7; 9 bases fit TRBD1. V shed 3 bases, J shed 4 bases, and the junction held 1 base outside the gene matches. The CDR3 length is 12 residues. Germline-derived CDR1 and CDR2 are SQVTM and ANQGSEA.

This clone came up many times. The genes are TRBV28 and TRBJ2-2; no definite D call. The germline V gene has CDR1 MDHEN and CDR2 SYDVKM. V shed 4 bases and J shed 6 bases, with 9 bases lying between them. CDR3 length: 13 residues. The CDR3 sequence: CASSYGVPGELFF. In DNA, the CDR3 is TGTGCCAGCAGTTACGGAGTGCCCGGGGAGCTGTTTTTT. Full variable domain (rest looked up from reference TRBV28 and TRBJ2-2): DVKVTQSSRYLVKRTGEKVFLECVQDMDHENMFWYRQDPGLGLRLIYFSYDVKMKEKGDIPEGYSVSREKKERFSLILESASTNQTSMYLCASSYGVPGELFFGEGSRLTVL.

CDR3 nucleotide sequence: TGTGCCAGCAGTCGGACAGACCGCCTCGGGAACACCATATATTTT. It encodes CASSRTDRLGNTIYF. The chain recombines TRBV9 with TRBJ1-3; D may be TRBD1 (6 bases). The CDR3 covers 15 residues. The germline V gene has CDR1 SGDLS and CDR2 YYNGEE. V dropped 5 bases and J dropped 7 bases, with 19 bases sitting between them.

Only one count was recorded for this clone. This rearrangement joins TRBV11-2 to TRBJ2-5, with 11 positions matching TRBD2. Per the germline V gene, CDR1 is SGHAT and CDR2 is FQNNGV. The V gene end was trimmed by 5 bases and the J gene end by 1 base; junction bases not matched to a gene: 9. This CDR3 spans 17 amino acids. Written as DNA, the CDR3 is TGTGCCAGCAGCCGGGGACTAGCGGTTGCCCTCCAAGAGACCCAGTACTTC. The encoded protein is CASSRGLAVALQETQYF.

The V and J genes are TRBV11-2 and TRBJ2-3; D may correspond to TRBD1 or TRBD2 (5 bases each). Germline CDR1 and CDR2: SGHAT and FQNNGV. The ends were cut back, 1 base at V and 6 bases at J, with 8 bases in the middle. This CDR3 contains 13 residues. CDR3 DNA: TGTGCCAGCAGCTTAGTCTGGGGGGATACGCAGTATTTT. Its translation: CASSLVWGDTQYF.